Below are 16 T cell receptor beta chains sequenced from a single sample in a study. In TCRdb, the RT-PCR reads were re-called with MiXCR into one record per CDR3 protein. The sample includes 550,000 to 750,000 distinct CDR3 sequences, over 12% of them seen just once. The sample consisted of memory CD4+ T cells from blood. The receptors stem from a female donor in good health, serving as a healthy control.

The sample holds many counts of this clonotype. DNA of the CDR3: TGTGCCAGCAGCTTAATGTCAGGCAACAATGAGCAGTTCTTC. Translated, it gives CASSLMSGNNEQFF. The chain employs TRBV7-3 and TRBJ2-1; D remains ambiguous. Germline V gene data show CDR1 as SGHTA and CDR2 as FQGTGA. This CDR3 region has 14 residues. V was cut by 1 base and J by 5 bases, with 9 bases left in between.

This clonotype was seen only a few times. J is TRBJ1-2 and V is TRBV3-1; D is possibly TRBD1 (6 bases). The V gene's germline CDR1 is LGHDT and CDR2 YNNKEL (reference sequence). V was clipped by 6 bases and J by 13 bases, with 18 bases between them. The CDR3 consists of 12 residues. The DNA of the CDR3 is TGTGCCAGCAGTCTAGGGGGTGCGAGGAGCACCTTC. It translates to CASSLGGARSTF.

This clonotype appeared a few times. This chain connects TRBV5-1 to TRBJ2-4, with D uncertain. V was shortened by 4 bases and J by 8 bases, with 16 bases between the two germline ends. Per the germline V gene, CDR1 is SGHRS and CDR2 is YFSETQ. The CDR3 runs to 14 residues. CDR3 DNA sequence: TGCGCCAGCAGCAACCGGGCCACGGTGGACATTCAGTACTTC. It specifies CASSNRATVDIQYF.

There are a few counts of this clonotype. This sequence joins TRBV12-3 or TRBV12-4 and TRBJ2-6; D may correspond to TRBD1 or TRBD2 (5 bases each). The CDR3 contains 16 residues. Trimming shortened V by 8 bases and J by 2 bases, and 16 bases separated the two germline ends. In DNA, the CDR3 is TGTGCCAGCTCCCCGGGGCAAGTCACTGGGGCCAACGTCCTGACTTTC. It codes for CASSPGQVTGANVLTF.

This clonotype appeared many times. V usage is TRBV5-5 and J usage is TRBJ2-7, with TRBD2 matching over 12 bases. The CDR3 contains 16 residues. Germline CDR1 and CDR2: SGHKS and YYEKEE (reference sequence). The V gene end was trimmed by 2 bases and the J gene end by 3 bases; junction bases not matched to a gene: 6. CDR3 sequence (DNA): TGTGCCAGCAGCTTAGACCTAGCGGGAGGGGTCTACGAGCAGTACTTC. This codes for CASSLDLAGGVYEQYF.

This clonotype was counted a few times. The chain is built from TRBV12-3 or TRBV12-4 and TRBJ2-7; 7 bases are a match to TRBD1. V dropped 5 bases and J dropped 6; count of bases not matched to a gene: 19. The CDR3 is 17 residues long. The CDR3 DNA reads as TGTGCCAGCAGTGAGACATTACCCGGACAGGTTACTTTCGAGCAGTACTTC. Translating it yields CASSETLPGQVTFEQYF.

This chain links TRBV20-1 with TRBJ2-5; D uncertain. V was cut by 0 bases and J by 2 bases, with 7 bases left in between. The germline CDR1 and CDR2 sequences are DFQATT and SNEGSKA (reference sequence). This CDR3 is 13 amino acids long. CDR3 region: CSARDLKQETQYF. CDR3 in DNA: TGCAGTGCTAGAGATCTAAAACAAGAGACCCAGTACTTC.

This clonotype appeared many times. The chain employs TRBV10-3 and TRBJ2-5; D uncertain. V gave up 6 bases and J gave up 4 bases, with 6 bases separating them. CDR1 is ENHRY, CDR2 SYGVKD, per germline. The CDR3 consists of 11 residues. The CDR3, as DNA: TGTGCCATCAGCTTTGGAGAGACCCAGTACTTC. Its translation is CAISFGETQYF.

The chain links TRBV29-1 to TRBJ1-1; D is uncertain. This CDR3 has 12 amino acids. The ends were cut back, 7 bases at V and 0 bases at J, with 9 bases in the middle. The germline V gene encodes CDR1 SQVTM and CDR2 ANQGSEA. The CDR3 spells CSALNLNTEAFF. DNA for the CDR3: TGCAGCGCCTTAAACTTGAACACTGAAGCTTTCTTT.

This clonotype was found many times. The CDR3, as DNA: TGTGCCAGCAGTTCCGGTGGTAGCGGGAACAATGAGCAGTTCTTC. Encoded protein: CASSSGGSGNNEQFF. The chain combines TRBV6-5 with TRBJ2-1; 8 bases map to TRBD2. Germline V gene data show CDR1 as MNHEY and CDR2 as SVGAGI. CDR3 length equals 15 residues. The ends lost 4 bases at V and 5 bases at J; junction bases unmatched: 7.

This clonotype was observed a few times. The CDR3 here is CASRDRAYEQYF. DNA of the CDR3: TGTGCCAGCCGAGACAGAGCCTACGAGCAGTACTTC. This chain joins TRBV12-3 or TRBV12-4 and TRBJ2-7, with D possibly being TRBD1 (5 bases). V lost 8 bases to trimming and J lost 2 bases, with 10 bases between them. The CDR3 is made up of 12 amino acids.

This clonotype came up a few times. J is TRBJ2-3 and V is TRBV7-9; D uncertain. This CDR3 comprises 12 residues. V dropped 7 bases and J dropped 5 bases, with 10 bases sitting between them. In germline, CDR1 is SEHNR, CDR2 FQNEAQ (reference sequence). The CDR3 nucleotides read TGTGCCAGCACTCCAATGGAAGATACGCAGTATTTT. Protein product: CASTPMEDTQYF.

The sample holds many counts of this clonotype. The J gene is TRBJ2-1, the V gene TRBV27; D gene ambiguous. The CDR3 runs to 16 residues. Looked up from germline, CDR1 is MNHEY and CDR2 is SMNVEV (reference sequence). V lost 6 bases to trimming and J lost 6 bases, with 21 bases between them. CDR3 bases: TGTGCCAGCAGAGAGTACGCCAGGTCCACACCCAATGAGCAGTTCTTC. Protein: CASREYARSTPNEQFF.

The chain joins TRBV11-2 to TRBJ2-5; TRBD2 aligns across 13 bases. The CDR3 contains 16 residues. Germline CDR1 is SGHAT and CDR2 is FQNNGV. The V segment lost 5 bases and the J segment 2 bases; nucleotides outside the gene matches: 5. In DNA form, the CDR3 reads TGTGCCAGCAGCCCGACTAGCGGGAGGTTTCAAGAGACCCAGTACTTC. Its protein product is CASSPTSGRFQETQYF.

This clonotype was picked up many times. The chain has TRBV5-6 and TRBJ2-1; 8 bases are shared with TRBD2. The germline gives CDR1 SGHDT, CDR2 YYEEEE. V lost 0 bases and J lost 0; bases outside the gene matches: 2. CDR3 length: 16 residues. In DNA form, the CDR3 reads TGTGCCAGCAGCTTGGGGGCGGGAGGCTCCTACAATGAGCAGTTCTTC. As protein: CASSLGAGGSYNEQFF.

The chain employs TRBV7-3 and TRBJ2-3; D unresolved. The CDR3 spans 14 residues. V shed 4 bases and J shed 2 bases, with 10 bases lying between them. The germline CDR1 and CDR2 sequences are SGHTA and FQGTGA. The CDR3 nucleotides are TGTGCCAGCAGCTCAGGCCTCCTCACAGATACGCAGTATTTT. Encoded protein: CASSSGLLTDTQYF.